This T cell receptor beta chain was recorded in a study of blood T cell repertoires in COVID-19. Study-level background: Samples came from the United States, Italy and Spain, spanning acute and convalescent COVID-19.

The CDR3 has 14 residues. Germline CDR1 reads SGHAT; CDR2 reads FQNNGV. With 1 base removed from V and 8 bases from J, the gap between germline ends came to 14 bases. As originally analysed: Amplified reference gene primers provided the basis for estimating nucleated cell counts. Sequencing used immunoSEQ multiplex PCR; TCRdb keeps in-frame clones, though not all of them. V, J and clone size reflect that table, while D and trimming were determined from the DNA. The sample consists of approximately 47,000 clones, 86% of them appearing once. Sample: peripheral blood. The chain has TRBV11-2 and TRBJ1-2, with a possible D match to TRBD1 (6 bases). The source is an older woman with acute or convalescent COVID-19. The CDR3 sequence: CASSLGPRGRGYTF. In DNA form, the CDR3 reads TGTGCCAGCAGCTTAGGCCCCAGGGGCCGGGGCTACACCTTC.